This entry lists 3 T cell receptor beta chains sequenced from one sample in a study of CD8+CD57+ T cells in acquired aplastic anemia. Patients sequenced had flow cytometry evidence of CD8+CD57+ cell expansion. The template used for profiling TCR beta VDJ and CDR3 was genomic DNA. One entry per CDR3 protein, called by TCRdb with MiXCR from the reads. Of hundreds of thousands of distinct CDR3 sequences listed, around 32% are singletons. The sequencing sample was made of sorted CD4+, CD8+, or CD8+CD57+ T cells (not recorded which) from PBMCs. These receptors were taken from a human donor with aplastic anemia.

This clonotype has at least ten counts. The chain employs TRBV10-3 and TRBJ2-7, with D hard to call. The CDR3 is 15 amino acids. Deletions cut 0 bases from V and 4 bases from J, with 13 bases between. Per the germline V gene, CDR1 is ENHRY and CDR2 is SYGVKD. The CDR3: CAISESTMGKYEQYF. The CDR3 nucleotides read TGTGCCATCAGTGAGTCTACCATGGGCAAATACGAGCAGTACTTC.

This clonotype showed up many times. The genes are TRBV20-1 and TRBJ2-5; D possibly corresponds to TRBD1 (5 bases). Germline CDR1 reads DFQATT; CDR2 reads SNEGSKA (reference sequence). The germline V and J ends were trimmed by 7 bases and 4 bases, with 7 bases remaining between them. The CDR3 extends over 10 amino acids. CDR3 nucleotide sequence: TGCAGTGTTAGGGGAGAGACCCAGTACTTC. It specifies CSVRGETQYF.

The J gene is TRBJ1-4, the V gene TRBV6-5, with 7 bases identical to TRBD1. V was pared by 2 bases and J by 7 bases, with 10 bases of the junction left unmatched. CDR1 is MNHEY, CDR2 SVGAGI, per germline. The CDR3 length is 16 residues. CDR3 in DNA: TGTGCCAGCAGTTACGGTGGGGACAGTCGGAGTGAAAAACTGTTTTTT. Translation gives CASSYGGDSRSEKLFF.